One and the same sample provided the 3 T cell receptor beta chains below, sequenced in a study of T cell clonotyping in hematopoietic cell transplantation. Using immunoSEQ multiplex PCR, the repertoire was profiled, and TCRdb retains in-frame clones only, with some absent. The table shows roughly 15,000 clones, with 80% to 90% occurring only once. The sequenced sample was peripheral blood mononuclear cells. The source of these receptors is a woman aged 35 to 49 in good health. Some clones in this sample may be carry-over from other donors' samples.

The V gene is TRBV28, the J gene TRBJ1-1; no definite D call. CDR3 length: 14 amino acids. Germline V gives CDR1 MDHEN, CDR2 SYDVKM. Trimming pared 5 bases from V and 4 bases from J, leaving 14 bases between. The CDR3 nucleotides read TGTGCCAGCAGTCCCCCCCTGGAGGGCACTGAAGCTTTCTTT. This encodes CASSPPLEGTEAFF.

The chain's CDR3 is CASSKDRFDSYEQYF. In DNA, the CDR3 is TGTGCCAGCAGCAAGGACAGGTTCGACTCCTACGAGCAGTACTTC. The chain employs TRBV2 and TRBJ2-7; 7 nucleotides match TRBD1. Germline-derived CDR1 and CDR2 are SNHLY and FYNNEI. Trimming cost V 6 bases and J 0 bases; bases outside gene matches: 8. This CDR3 region has 15 residues. The variable domain in full, completed from reference TRBV2 and TRBJ2-7, reads EPEVTQTPSHQVTQMGQEVILRCVPISNHLYFYWYRQILGQKVEFLVSFYNNEISEKSEIFDDQFSVERPDGSNFTLKIRSTKLEDSAMYFCASSKDRFDSYEQYFGPGTRLTVT.

V usage is TRBV21-1 and J usage is TRBJ1-5. TRBV21-1 is tagged as a pseudogene. The CDR3 runs 22 residues. CDR3 region: CASSKEWVRGEKIPGFNQPQHF. DNA for the CDR3: TGTGCCAGCAGCAAAGAATGGGTTCGGGGAGAGAAAATACCGGGCTTCAATCAGCCCCAGCATTTT.